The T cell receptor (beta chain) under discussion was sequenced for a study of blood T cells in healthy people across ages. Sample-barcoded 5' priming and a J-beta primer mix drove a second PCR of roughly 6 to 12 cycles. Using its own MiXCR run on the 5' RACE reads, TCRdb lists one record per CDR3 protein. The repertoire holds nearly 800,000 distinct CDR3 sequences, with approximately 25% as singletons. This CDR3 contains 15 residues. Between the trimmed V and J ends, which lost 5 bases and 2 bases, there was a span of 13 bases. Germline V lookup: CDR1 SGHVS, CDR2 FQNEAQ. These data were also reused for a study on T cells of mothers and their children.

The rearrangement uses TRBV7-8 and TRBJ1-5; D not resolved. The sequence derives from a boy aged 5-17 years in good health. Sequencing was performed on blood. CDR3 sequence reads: CASSPEGVRNQPQHF. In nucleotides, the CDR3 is TGTGCCAGCAGCCCCGAGGGTGTGCGCAATCAGCCCCAGCATTTT.